The 17 T cell receptor beta chains below come from one sample, sequenced in a study of cytomegalovirus exposure and HLA in healthy donors. Researchers ran the PCR with 60 Vbeta and 13 Jbeta primers. TCRdb's table, derived via immunoSEQ multiplex PCR, lists solely in-frame clones and lacks some. The sample includes tens of thousands of clones, about 79% of them seen just once. Input material: PBMCs. Source of these receptors: a man aged 45-65 years in good health and CMV-seronegative.

The J gene is TRBJ2-1, the V gene TRBV4-3; maybe TRBD2 (5 bases). The CDR3 loop spans 16 amino acids. Germline loops: CDR1 LGHNA, CDR2 YSLEER. Trimming took 1 base from V and 2 from J, leaving 12 bases between them. The CDR3 DNA sequence: TGCGCCAGCAGCCAAGTATTGGGAGCGACCTACAATGAGCAGTTCTTC. It encodes CASSQVLGATYNEQFF.

The J gene is TRBJ1-4, the V gene TRBV6-6, with 8 bases matching TRBD1. Germline CDR1 reads MNHNY; CDR2 reads SVGAGI (reference sequence). V was pared by 2 bases and J by 12 bases, with 5 bases of the junction left unmatched. This CDR3 contains 13 residues. Here the CDR3 reads CASSYQGQGELFF. In DNA form, the CDR3 reads TGTGCCAGCAGTTACCAAGGACAGGGTGAACTGTTTTTT.

V gene TRBV19 combines with J gene TRBJ2-3; possible D gene TRBD2, 5 bases. This CDR3 contains 16 residues. Trimming took off 7 bases at V and 0 bases at J, with 17 bases between the two ends. Germline V gene data show CDR1 as LNHDA and CDR2 as SQIVND (reference sequence). The CDR3 nucleotides are TGTGCCAGTACCTCTGAACGGGGAAGAAGCACAGATACGCAGTATTTT. Amino acid sequence: CASTSERGRSTDTQYF.

The rearrangement joins TRBV7-3 to TRBJ1-1, with a possible D match to TRBD1 (5 bases). The CDR3 consists of 13 residues. The V gene's germline CDR1 is SGHTA and CDR2 FQGTGA. The germline V and J ends were trimmed by 3 bases and 1 base, with 6 bases remaining between them. The CDR3 sequence is CASSFTGNTEAFF. CDR3 nucleotide sequence: TGTGCCAGCAGCTTTACAGGGAACACTGAAGCTTTCTTT.

The chain has TRBV28 and TRBJ1-4; 8 bases are shared with TRBD1. V shed 5 bases, J shed 8 bases, and the junction held 10 bases outside the gene matches. The germline V gene encodes CDR1 MDHEN and CDR2 SYDVKM. This CDR3 comprises 15 residues. This CDR3 is CASSQWTGRGEKLFF. The CDR3 DNA follows: TGTGCCAGCAGTCAGTGGACAGGGAGAGGGGAAAAACTGTTTTTT. Using reference TRBV28 and TRBJ1-4 for the parts outside the CDR3, the full variable domain is DVKVTQSSRYLVKRTGEKVFLECVQDMDHENMFWYRQDPGLGLRLIYFSYDVKMKEKGDIPEGYSVSREKKERFSLILESASTNQTSMYLCASSQWTGRGEKLFFGSGTQLSVL.

The chain couples TRBV28 to TRBJ1-2; no clear D gene. V shed 4 bases and J shed 7 bases, with 7 bases lying between them. Germline V gene lookup returns CDR1 MDHEN and CDR2 SYDVKM. The length of the CDR3 is 11 residues. CDR3 DNA: TGTGCCAGCAGTTCTAGAGGTGGCTACACCTTC. Its translation: CASSSRGGYTF.

This chain uses TRBV7-2 with TRBJ1-2; D is undetermined. This CDR3 spans 11 amino acids. V lost 4 bases and J lost 5, with 5 bases in between. CDR1 and CDR2 (germline): SGHTA, FQGNSA. CDR3 DNA sequence: TGTGCCAGCAGCTCCCCGTATGGCTACACCTTC. As protein: CASSSPYGYTF.

As for this clone: This CDR3 is missing its conserved last phenylalanine or tryptophan, likely due to a read error. The DNA is left out, because the CDR3 cannot be placed on it with certainty; the CDR3 is given as TCRdb lists it. The chain has TRBV28 and TRBJ1-2. In germline, CDR1 is MDHEN, CDR2 SYDVKM. A total of 12 residues make up the CDR3, ends included. The CDR3 reads CASSSSGRGRGL.

The chain uses TRBV10-3 and TRBJ2-7; the match to TRBD2 covers 7 bases. This CDR3 has 15 amino acids. V was pared by 0 bases and J by 0 bases, with 2 bases of the junction left unmatched. Germline-derived CDR1 and CDR2 are ENHRY and SYGVKD. The chain's CDR3 is CAISESGGNSYEQYF. The CDR3 region has the DNA TGTGCCATCAGTGAGTCGGGAGGGAACTCCTACGAGCAGTACTTC.

The chain employs TRBV28 and TRBJ2-2; a weak D match, TRBD2 (6 bases). There are 16 residues in the CDR3. V lost 3 bases to trimming and J lost 6 bases, with 17 bases between them. CDR1 MDHEN and CDR2 SYDVKM come from the germline V gene. The CDR3 loop is CASSFLLVGGSGELFF. The CDR3 coding sequence is TGTGCCAGCAGTTTCCTCCTAGTGGGAGGTTCCGGGGAGCTGTTTTTT.

The chain joins TRBV5-1 to TRBJ2-2; perhaps TRBD2 as D (6 bases). The CDR3 contains 13 residues. V lost 0 bases, J lost 8 bases, and 8 bases lay in between. Germline CDR1 and CDR2: SGHRS and YFSETQ. The chain's CDR3 is CASSLASGGELFF. In nucleotides, the CDR3 is TGCGCCAGCAGCTTGGCCAGCGGGGGGGAGCTGTTTTTT.

This chain connects TRBV6-1 to TRBJ2-1; TRBD2 agrees at 8 bases. V dropped 2 bases and J dropped 5; count of bases not matched to a gene: 5. Germline V gene lookup returns CDR1 MNHNS and CDR2 SASEGT. The CDR3 covers 15 residues. CDR3 sequence: CASSEYGRADNEQFF. As DNA, the CDR3 is TGTGCCAGCAGTGAATACGGGAGGGCCGACAATGAGCAGTTCTTC.

This clone was detected once. This rearrangement joins TRBV29-1 to TRBJ1-1, with 9 bases fitting TRBD1. This CDR3 is built from 12 residues. The J segment lost 10 bases and the V segment lost 7 bases, leaving 10 bases of the junction unmatched. The germline V gene encodes CDR1 SQVTM and CDR2 ANQGSEA. As DNA, the CDR3 is TGCAGCGCCCTAAGCGGGACAGGGACAGCTTTCTTT. It codes for CSALSGTGTAFF.

The V call is TRBV5-1, the J call TRBJ2-7; tentative D call: TRBD2 (6 bases). Germline CDR1 reads SGHRS; CDR2 reads YFSETQ. The germline V and J ends were trimmed by 2 bases and 7 bases, with 16 bases remaining between them. The CDR3 is made up of 14 amino acids. Here the CDR3 reads CASSFGGSTSEQYF. Written as DNA, the CDR3 is TGCGCCAGCAGCTTCGGAGGGAGCACTTCGGAGCAGTACTTC. Drawing the rest from reference TRBV5-1 and TRBJ2-7, the complete variable domain is KAGVTQTPRYLIKTRGQQVTLSCSPISGHRSVSWYQQTPGQGLQFLFEYFSETQRNKGNFPGRFSGRQFSNSRSEMNVSTLELGDSALYLCASSFGGSTSEQYFGPGTRLTVT.

The chain carries TRBV2 and TRBJ2-5; perhaps TRBD1 as D (6 bases). Trimming pared 6 bases from V and 2 bases from J, leaving 7 bases between. This CDR3 region has 12 residues. Germline lookup yields CDR1 SNHLY and CDR2 FYNNEI. The CDR3 nucleotides read TGTGCCAGCAGGGACAGTCAAGAGACCCAGTACTTC. Translating it yields CASRDSQETQYF.

The sample holds a few counts of this clone. The CDR3 nucleotides read TGTGCCAGCAGCCGCAGCGGGAGCCAGGGTGAGCAGTTCTTC. Translating it yields CASSRSGSQGEQFF. The V call is TRBV5-4, the J call TRBJ2-1, with 8 positions matching TRBD2. Looked up from germline, CDR1 is SGHNT and CDR2 is YYREEE (reference sequence). With 4 bases clipped from V and 9 bases from J, the junction kept 9 bases outside the gene matches. This CDR3 spans 14 amino acids.

The chain uses TRBV10-3 and TRBJ2-1, with TRBD2 identical over 9 bases. Germline CDR1 and CDR2: ENHRY and SYGVKD. This CDR3 is 13 amino acids long. V shed 9 bases and J 9 bases; nucleotides not matched to a gene: 9. Here the CDR3 reads CAIPGLALGEQFF. For the CDR3, the DNA is TGTGCCATACCGGGACTAGCATTAGGTGAGCAGTTCTTC.